This T cell receptor beta chain was sequenced for a study of graft-versus-host responses after intestinal transplantation (dated by TCRdb to about 2021). For context, the study as a whole: The transplants that recipients got were multivisceral, liver-intestinal, or isolated intestinal. Rather than going through the commercial service, samples from a few later patients were sequenced in-house on an Illumina MiSeq and processed with MiXCR. To identify alloreactive clones, pre-transplant mixed lymphocyte reaction products were sequenced and then compared with unstimulated pre-transplant donor and recipient T cells. Donor T cell macrochimerism was defined as a peak of at least 4% donor T cells among recipient peripheral blood mononuclear cells. The cohort enrolled under 25 intestinal transplant recipients including one retransplant, and a few patients lacking pretransplant specimens were excluded. Every recipient was given anti-thymocyte globulin induction, then maintenance tacrolimus and steroids for 3 to 4 years. Bulk TCR-beta CDR3 sequencing was used to track graft-versus-host and host-versus-graft alloreactive T cell clones in the graft, circulation and bone marrow after intestinal transplantation.

The CDR3 spans 13 residues, from the cysteine through the phenylalanine. The CDR3 DNA has 39 bases and is translated from base 1. Via the germline V gene (reference sequence), CDR1 is GTSNPN and CDR2 SVGIG. The meaning of the sample's time point label: cells obtained before transplantation from donor or recipient. CD3+CD4+ and CD3+CD8+ populations were FACS-sorted from unstimulated pre-transplant donor and recipient cells taken from spleen or lymph nodes. Library prep was done by the immunoSEQ multiplex PCR assay. For most patients, genomic DNA was isolated with the Qiagen DNeasy Blood and Tissue Kit and sent frozen to Adaptive Biotechnologies for TCR sequencing. For most patients, genomic DNA was subjected to high-throughput TCR-beta CDR3 sequencing by Adaptive Biotechnologies. Regarding the original processing steps: TCR sequencing data were retrieved from Adaptive's ImmunoSEQ software for roughly 20 patients, whereas a few other patients were processed with MiXCR and VDJtools. To correct CD4 versus CD8 sorting errors, any sequence found in both subsets at a frequency ratio below 5:1 was removed. CDR3 nucleotide sequences shared between donor and recipient were removed because their origin could not be assigned. Alloreactive clones required at least 2-fold expansion over unstimulated cells and minimum CFSE-low frequency of 0.002% (template counts) or 0.001% (read counts). Mappable clones were those detected in sequenced pre-transplant spleen, lymph node, or MLR CFSE-low populations of the donor or recipient. The cumulative frequency of alloreactive clones was calculated as a percentage of all sequences, weighted by copy number. TCRdb holds this immuneACCESS table with in-frame rearrangements only. Some clones are missing; in checked studies, unresolved V genes explain under half, and the rest has no known cause. The V and J calls and the clone size are those of that table, but D and trimming were determined from the DNA. This sample comprises roughly 77,000 clones, around 90% of them detected only once. Of the sample, just under 2.5% is held by the ten largest clones.

Beyond this particular receptor, the publication reports: Early after transplant, peak levels of circulating GvH clones were associated with declines in HvG clones. In patients with donor T cell macrochimerism, the allografts had high GvH to HvG T cell clonal ratios. GvH clones were detected in recipient bone marrow, and some of these GvH clones were observed earlier in ileal mucosa or blood, consistent with an intestinal mucosal origin. The conclusions were limited by the relatively low number and heterogeneity of the intestinal transplant patients.

Worth noting for this clone: Its antigen specificity is not known. An end of the junction differs from the germline gene, which may be a read error.

The input for sequencing was unstimulated CD8+ T cells sorted from spleen or lymph node cells, taken before intestinal transplant. This sequence uses TRBV30 and TRBJ1-1, and TRBD1 aligns with 7 junction nucleotides. This clonotype was obtained from a human donor who received an intestinal transplant. The DNA is as follows: TGTGCTTGGATACAGGGGTCGAACACTGAAGCTTTCTTT. This codes for CAWIQGSNTEAFF.